This T cell receptor (beta chain) was documented in a study of blood T cell repertoires in COVID-19 (dated by TCRdb to about 2020). Regarding the complete study: The collaborator samples originated in the United States, Italy and Spain and spanned the acute and convalescent phases of COVID-19. The prospective study material was composed of cDNA or gDNA derived from T cells, B-cell-depleted T cells, or PBMCs. Deeply sampled blood TCRbeta repertoires from subjects exposed to, actively infected with, or recovered from COVID-19 were included in the dataset. The repertoires were released in a freely available public database intended as a resource for research on the immune response to SARS-CoV-2. Samples came from the ongoing ImmuneRACE study (first 160 participants) plus 1,254 subjects from 6 global collaborators. A de-identified subject ID, COVID-19 status, age in years and sex were almost always included in the sample metadata. HLA class I and class II types, where available, came from metadata supplied by the sample provider rather than from assay-based typing.

The CDR3 spans 14 residues, from the cysteine through the phenylalanine. Only the CDR3 DNA is retained, 42 bases long and in frame from the first base. V is cut by 1 base and J by 6 bases, and the space between the germline ends is 14 bases. Reading the germline V gene (reference sequence) gives CDR1 SGHNT and CDR2 YYREEE. Whole blood was collected in K2EDTA tubes by collaborating institutions according to the institutions' own protocols. Collaborator samples were shipped for TCRbeta analysis as frozen whole blood, isolated PBMCs, or DNA extracted from either sample type. Beyond this particular receptor, the publication reports: The amount of clinical and demographic metadata varied by source and participant and was provided uncurated.

The immunoSEQ Assay, a bias-controlled multiplex PCR, was used to amplify TCRbeta CDR3 regions from genomic DNA. For the original study's pipeline: Nucleated cell counts per sample were estimated from amplification of reference gene primers within the assay. Sequence reads were collapsed and filtered to measure the absolute abundance of every unique TCRbeta CDR3 rearrangement. For each sample, productive Simpson clonality was calculated as the square root of Simpson's diversity index across productive rearrangements. TCRdb took over this immuneACCESS table, retaining in-frame rearrangements with V and J assigned. Such tables are incomplete; in checked studies, under half of the missing clones stem from an unresolved V gene, and the remainder is unexplained. D and trimming were read from the DNA, whereas the V and J calls and clone size are those reported in that table. For this sample there are about 310,000 clones; around 90% appear just once. The ten largest account for 2% to 3% of the sample.

Remarks on this clone: Its binding antigen is unknown. Qualities for individual bases were not recorded, and no much larger clone is one base off.

Material for sequencing was peripheral blood. The source of this sequence is a man between 18 and 29 years old with active or convalescent COVID-19. This receptor chain uses TRBV5-4 and TRBJ2-7, with TRBD2 perhaps the D gene, on 6 matching bases. Here is the DNA: TGTGCCAGCAGCTTGTACGGGGGTAAGGCCGAGCAGTACTTC. It is translated as CASSLYGGKAEQYF.